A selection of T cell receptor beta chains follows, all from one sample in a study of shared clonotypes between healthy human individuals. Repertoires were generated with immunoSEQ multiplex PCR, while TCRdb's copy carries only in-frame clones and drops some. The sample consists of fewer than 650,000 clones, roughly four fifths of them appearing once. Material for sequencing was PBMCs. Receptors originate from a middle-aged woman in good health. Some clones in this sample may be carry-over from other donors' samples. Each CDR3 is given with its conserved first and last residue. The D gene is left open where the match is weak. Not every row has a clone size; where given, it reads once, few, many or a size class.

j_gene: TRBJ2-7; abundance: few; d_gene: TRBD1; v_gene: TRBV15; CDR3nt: TGTGCCACCAGCAGGGGCAGGGGGCGCGAGCAGTACTTC; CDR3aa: CATSRGRGREQYF
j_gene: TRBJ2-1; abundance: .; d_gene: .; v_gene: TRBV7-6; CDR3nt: TGTGCCAGCAGCTTAACCGGGAGCAATGAGCAGTTCTTC; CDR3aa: CASSLTGSNEQFF
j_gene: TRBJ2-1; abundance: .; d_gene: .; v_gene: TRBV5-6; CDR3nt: TGTGCCAGCAGCGGCGTGGCGGGCAATGAGCAGTTCTTC; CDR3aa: CASSGVAGNEQFF
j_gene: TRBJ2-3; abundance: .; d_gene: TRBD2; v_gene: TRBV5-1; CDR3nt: TGCGCCAGCAGCTTGGGACTAGCCCTATCTAGCACAGATACGCAGTATTTT; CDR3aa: CASSLGLALSSTDTQYF
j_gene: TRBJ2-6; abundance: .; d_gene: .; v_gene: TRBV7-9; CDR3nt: TGTGCCAGCAGCGTCCAAGGGACCTCAAGCTCTGGGGCCAACGTCCTGACTTTC; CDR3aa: CASSVQGTSSSGANVLTF
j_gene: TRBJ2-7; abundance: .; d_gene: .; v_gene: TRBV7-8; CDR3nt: TGTGCCAGCAGCTTAGCGCGGGCGGGAACGACCTACGAGCAGTACTTC; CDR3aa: CASSLARAGTTYEQYF
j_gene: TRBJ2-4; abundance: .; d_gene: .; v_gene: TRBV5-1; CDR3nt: TGCGCCAGCAGCCTCGGACTGGCGCTAGCCAAAAACATTCAGTACTTC; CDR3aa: CASSLGLALAKNIQYF
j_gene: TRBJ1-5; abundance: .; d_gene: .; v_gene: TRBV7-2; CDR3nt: TGTGCCAGCAGCTTAGACGGCTCGGGGGCTCAGCCCCAGCATTTT; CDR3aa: CASSLDGSGAQPQHF
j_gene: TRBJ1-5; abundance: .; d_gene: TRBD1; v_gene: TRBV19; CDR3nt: TGTGCCAGTAGTATTGCCGGGACAGACAATCAGCCCCAGCATTTT; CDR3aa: CASSIAGTDNQPQHF
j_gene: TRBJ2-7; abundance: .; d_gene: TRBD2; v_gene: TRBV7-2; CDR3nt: TGTGCCAGCAGCCCACAAGCGGGAGAGTTCCGCGAGCAGTACTTC; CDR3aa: CASSPQAGEFREQYF
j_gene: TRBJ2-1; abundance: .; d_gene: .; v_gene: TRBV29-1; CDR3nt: TGCAGCTCCTTTGGGCCCTCCTACAATGAGCAGTTCTTC; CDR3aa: CSSFGPSYNEQFF
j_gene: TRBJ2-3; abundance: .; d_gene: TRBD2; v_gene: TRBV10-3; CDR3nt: TGTGCCATCAGCAGCGGGGTTGATACGCAGTATTTT; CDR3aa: CAISSGVDTQYF
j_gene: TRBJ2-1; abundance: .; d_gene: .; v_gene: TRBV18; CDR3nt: TGTGCCAGCTCACTTGCGCGGGACGTTGAGCAGTTCTTC; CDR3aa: CASSLARDVEQFF
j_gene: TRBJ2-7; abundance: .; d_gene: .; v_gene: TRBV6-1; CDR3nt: TGTGCCAGCATCCTGACAGGAAGCTCCTACGAGCAGTACTTC; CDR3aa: CASILTGSSYEQYF
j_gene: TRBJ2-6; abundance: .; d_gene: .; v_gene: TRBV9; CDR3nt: TGTGCCAGCAGCGCTCGGGACCGGGCAGGGTCTGGGGCCAACGTCCTGACTTTC; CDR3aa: CASSARDRAGSGANVLTF
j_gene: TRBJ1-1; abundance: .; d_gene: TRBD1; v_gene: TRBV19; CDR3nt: TGTGCCAGTAGTATCCTGGACAGGGGCACTGAAGCTTTCTTT; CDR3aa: CASSILDRGTEAFF
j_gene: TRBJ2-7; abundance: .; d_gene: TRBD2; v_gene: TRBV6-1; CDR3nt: TGTGCCAGCAGTGAAGCGCTAGCGGGGAGCTCCTACGAGCAGTACTTC; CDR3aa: CASSEALAGSSYEQYF
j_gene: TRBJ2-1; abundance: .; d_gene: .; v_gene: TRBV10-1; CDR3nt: TGCGCCAGCAGTGATAGGGCGGGGTATGAGCAGTTCTTC; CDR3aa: CASSDRAGYEQFF
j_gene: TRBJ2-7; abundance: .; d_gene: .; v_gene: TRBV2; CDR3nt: TGTGCCAGCAGAGGGCCTAGCGACTACGAGCAGTACTTC; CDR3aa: CASRGPSDYEQYF
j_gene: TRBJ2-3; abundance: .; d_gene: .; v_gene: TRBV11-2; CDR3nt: TGTGCCAGCAGTCCGGACCGCTCTGGCACAGATACGCAGTATTTT; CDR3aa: CASSPDRSGTDTQYF
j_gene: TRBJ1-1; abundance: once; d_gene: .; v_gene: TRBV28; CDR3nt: TGTGCCAGCAGAGACACACCGAACACTGAAGCTTTCTTT; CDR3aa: CASRDTPNTEAFF
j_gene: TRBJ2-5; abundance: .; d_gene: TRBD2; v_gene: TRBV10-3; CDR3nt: TGTGCCATCAGTGAGTTTCGGACTAGCAACCAAGAGACCCAGTACTTC; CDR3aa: CAISEFRTSNQETQYF
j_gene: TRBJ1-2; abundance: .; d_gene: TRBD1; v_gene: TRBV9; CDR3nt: TGTGCCAGCAGCGGACAGGGGGCGGAGGGGTATGGCTACACCTTC; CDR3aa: CASSGQGAEGYGYTF
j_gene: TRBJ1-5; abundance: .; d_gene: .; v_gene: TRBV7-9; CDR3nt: TGTGCCAGCAGCCCAAATATGGATCAGCCCCAGCATTTT; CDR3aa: CASSPNMDQPQHF